The 27 T cell receptor beta chains given below trace back to one sample, sequenced in a study of T cell repertoires in cytomegalovirus infection. TCRdb ran MiXCR on the reads and lists one entry per CDR3 protein. The data show hundreds of thousands of distinct CDR3 sequences, roughly 15% seen once. The sequencing input was PBMCs. These receptor sequences come from a human donor in good health (CMV status not recorded). Some clones in this sample may be carry-over from other donors' samples.

This clonotype came up once. In DNA form, the CDR3 reads TGTGCCAGCAGCGCCGCCGGCGGGGGGACTGAGCAGTTCTTC. Translated: CASSAAGGGTEQFF. This chain connects TRBV7-8 to TRBJ2-1, with 8 bases aligning to TRBD2. The CDR3 spans 14 residues. J lost 9 bases, V lost 5 bases, and 9 bases had no gene match. The germline V gene encodes CDR1 SGHVS and CDR2 FQNEAQ.

This clonotype came up a few times. V gene TRBV4-1 combines with J gene TRBJ1-1; no reliable D call. Germline V lookup: CDR1 MGHRA, CDR2 YSYEKL. The CDR3 covers 15 residues. V lost 4 bases to trimming and J lost 1 base, with 13 bases between them. Here the CDR3 reads CASSRPTPGNTEAFF. CDR3 bases: TGCGCCAGCAGCCGCCCGACGCCGGGGAACACTGAAGCTTTCTTT.

This clonotype was picked up one time. This sequence joins TRBV10-3 and TRBJ2-5; D gene uncertain. V lost 3 bases and J 0 bases, leaving 14 bases between the germline ends. The CDR3 spans 16 residues. Germline assignment: CDR1 ENHRY and CDR2 SYGVKD. This chain's CDR3 is CAISDRMAPNQETQYF. The CDR3 DNA follows: TGTGCCATCAGTGATCGGATGGCACCTAACCAAGAGACCCAGTACTTC.

The sample holds a few counts of this clonotype. The chain links TRBV5-4 to TRBJ2-3; 14 nucleotides line up with TRBD2. Trimming cost V 2 bases and J 4 bases; bases outside gene matches: 6. This CDR3 region has 17 residues. Germline V gives CDR1 SGHNT, CDR2 YYREEE (reference sequence). CDR3: CASSLTTSGGGADTQYF. The DNA of the CDR3 is TGTGCCAGCAGCTTAACGACTAGCGGGGGGGGTGCAGATACGCAGTATTTT.

This clonotype was picked up a small number of times. The gene calls are TRBV2 and TRBJ2-5, with 8 nucleotides matching TRBD1. The ends lost 5 bases at V and 5 bases at J; junction bases unmatched: 7. Germline CDR1 is SNHLY and CDR2 is FYNNEI. This CDR3 region has 14 residues. The CDR3 is CASSSLYRGETQYF. CDR3 DNA sequence: TGTGCCAGCAGTTCCCTATACAGGGGGGAGACCCAGTACTTC.

The CDR3 spells CASSGQGAAKNIQYF. The DNA for the CDR3 is TGTGCCAGCAGTGGACAGGGGGCGGCCAAAAACATTCAGTACTTC. This sequence joins TRBV28 and TRBJ2-4; 11 positions match TRBD1. Germline V gene data show CDR1 as MDHEN and CDR2 as SYDVKM. The CDR3 is 15 residues long. J was trimmed by 1 base and V by 5 bases; bases with no gene match: 1.

In this sample, this clonotype turned up many times. V is TRBV7-2 and J is TRBJ1-1; D is unclear. The CDR3 is 14 residues long. V shed 7 bases and J shed 5 bases, with 17 bases lying between them. Germline V gene lookup returns CDR1 SGHTA and CDR2 FQGNSA. The CDR3, as DNA: TGTGCCAGCACCCTTAGCTTTGGCTGGACTGAAGCTTTCTTT. Its protein product is CASTLSFGWTEAFF.

This clonotype was observed at least ten times. This chain uses TRBV7-8 with TRBJ2-3, with TRBD1 as a possible D gene (6 bases). The CDR3 is made up of 16 amino acids. V was pared by 5 bases and J by 0 bases, with 15 bases between. The germline V gene has CDR1 SGHVS and CDR2 FQNEAQ. The CDR3: CASSPRTDASTDTQYF. DNA for the CDR3: TGTGCCAGCAGCCCCCGGACAGACGCTAGCACAGATACGCAGTATTTT. The whole variable domain, remainder taken from reference TRBV7-8 and TRBJ2-3, is GAGVSQSPRYKVAKRGQDVALRCDPISGHVSLFWYQQALGQGPEFLTYFQNEAQLDKSGLPSDRFFAERPEGSVSTLKIQRTQQEDSAVYLCASSPRTDASTDTQYFGPGTRLTVL.

This clonotype has ten or more counts. The V gene is TRBV11-2, the J gene TRBJ2-5; 7 bases line up with TRBD2. Per germline, CDR1 SGHAT and CDR2 FQNNGV. V dropped 5 bases and J dropped 5; count of bases not matched to a gene: 14. This CDR3 is 16 amino acids long. CDR3 in amino acids: CASSLAVVREVETQYF. The CDR3 DNA follows: TGTGCCAGCAGCCTCGCCGTGGTCCGGGAGGTGGAGACCCAGTACTTC.

The CDR3 region has the DNA TGCAGTGCTAGGGAAGGGCGGCAGTCACCCCTCCACTTT. The encoded protein is CSAREGRQSPLHF. This chain connects TRBV20-1 to TRBJ1-6; D not certain. The CDR3 runs 13 residues. Deletions cut 3 bases from V and 10 bases from J, with 13 bases between. Germline CDR1 and CDR2: DFQATT and SNEGSKA (reference sequence).

The chain has TRBV12-3 or TRBV12-4 and TRBJ2-1; 8 positions agree with TRBD2. The CDR3 consists of 21 residues. V was clipped by 6 bases and J by 0 bases; unmatched bases: 22. The CDR3: CASSPHSPASGGRFSYNEQFF. The CDR3 DNA sequence: TGTGCCAGCAGCCCTCATTCCCCCGCAAGCGGGGGCCGTTTCTCCTACAATGAGCAGTTCTTC.

This clonotype was recorded at least ten times. The chain recombines TRBV12-3 or TRBV12-4 with TRBJ2-3; TRBD1 aligns across 11 bases. The CDR3 extends over 15 amino acids. With V trimmed by 5 bases and J by 3 bases, 4 bases remained unmatched. In DNA form, the CDR3 reads TGTGCCAGCAGTCGAGGGACAGGGGGTACAGATACGCAGTATTTT. The encoded protein is CASSRGTGGTDTQYF.

V and J are TRBV6-5 and TRBJ2-7; 8 bases align to TRBD2. The ends lost 2 bases at V and 2 bases at J; junction bases unmatched: 5. This CDR3 is 15 amino acids long. CDR1 MNHEY and CDR2 SVGAGI come from the germline V gene. CDR3 amino acids: CASSYTREGAYEQYF. The CDR3, as DNA: TGTGCCAGCAGTTACACCCGGGAGGGGGCCTACGAGCAGTACTTC.

The CDR3 loop reads CASSRVAGTDNYGYTF. In DNA, the CDR3 is TGCGCCAGCAGCCGCGTTGCCGGGACAGATAACTATGGCTACACCTTC. V gene TRBV4-3 combines with J gene TRBJ1-2; 7 nucleotides match TRBD1. CDR1 and CDR2 from the germline V gene are LGHNA and YSLEER. After removal of 4 bases from V and 1 base from J, the junction contained 9 bases not matched to a gene. The CDR3 has 16 residues.

CDR3 region: CATSDARAGETQYF. The CDR3 DNA sequence: TGTGCCACCAGTGATGCCCGAGCCGGGGAGACCCAGTACTTC. This chain links TRBV24-1 with TRBJ2-5; no reliable D call. The germline V gene has CDR1 KGHDR and CDR2 SFDVKD. Trimming left V 3 bases short and J 5 bases short, with 12 bases between. The length of the CDR3 is 14 residues.

This clonotype was detected ten times or more. V gene TRBV7-3 combines with J gene TRBJ2-3, with D possibly matching TRBD2 (7 bases). The V and J ends lost 5 bases and 4 bases respectively, with 16 bases between them. Germline-derived CDR1 and CDR2 are SGHTA and FQGTGA. CDR3 length: 15 amino acids. CDR3 in amino acids: CASSRGIGGADTQYF. The DNA for the CDR3 is TGTGCCAGCAGCCGCGGAATAGGGGGGGCAGATACGCAGTATTTT.

This clonotype was seen many times. V is TRBV7-2 and J is TRBJ2-1, with 8 bases identical to TRBD2. Losses at the gene ends were 1 base for V and 6 bases for J; bases not matched to a gene: 5. The CDR3 has 15 amino acids. Germline V gene lookup returns CDR1 SGHTA and CDR2 FQGNSA. The CDR3 is CASSLVGTSLNEQFF. CDR3 in DNA: TGTGCCAGCAGCTTAGTCGGGACTAGTCTCAATGAGCAGTTCTTC.

This clonotype was recorded a few times. The gene calls are TRBV10-3 and TRBJ2-3; 9 bases match TRBD1. Germline CDR1 is ENHRY and CDR2 is SYGVKD. The CDR3 loop spans 15 amino acids. V dropped 5 bases and J dropped 3; count of bases not matched to a gene: 6. CDR3 region: CAISPGQGLTDTQYF. CDR3 sequence (DNA): TGTGCCATCAGTCCGGGACAGGGACTGACAGATACGCAGTATTTT.

The chain employs TRBV13 and TRBJ1-1; perhaps TRBD1 as D (5 bases). The germline gives CDR1 PRHDT, CDR2 FYEKMQ (reference sequence). The CDR3 has 12 amino acids. With 7 bases removed from V and 1 base from J, the gap between germline ends came to 7 bases. Here the CDR3 DNA reads TGTGCCAGCATTAGGGGGAACACTGAAGCTTTCTTT. Its translation is CASIRGNTEAFF.

This clonotype showed up just a few times. The CDR3 sequence: CASLRQRTDTQYF. DNA of the CDR3: TGTGCCAGCTTGAGACAGCGCACAGATACGCAGTATTTT. V is TRBV28 and J is TRBJ2-3; D is possibly TRBD1 (5 bases). Trimming left V 8 bases short and J 1 base short, with 10 bases between. The CDR3 runs 13 residues. The germline V gene has CDR1 MDHEN and CDR2 SYDVKM.

The chain combines TRBV9 with TRBJ1-1, with 10 bases matching TRBD1. Trimming at V came to 7 bases and at J to 1 base, leaving 4 bases not matched to a gene. Germline CDR1 SGDLS, CDR2 YYNGEE. The CDR3 extends over 14 amino acids. The chain's CDR3 is CASDRGLQNTEAFF. The DNA of the CDR3 is TGTGCCAGCGACAGGGGGCTACAGAACACTGAAGCTTTCTTT.

The gene calls are TRBV14 and TRBJ2-2; 8 positions agree with TRBD2. Trimming at V came to 1 base and at J to 4 bases, leaving 2 bases not matched to a gene. CDR1 is SGHDN and CDR2 is FVKESK in the germline V gene. The CDR3 is 15 amino acids. The CDR3 here is CASSQALAGTGELFF. DNA for the CDR3: TGTGCCAGCAGCCAAGCTCTAGCGGGCACCGGGGAGCTGTTTTTT. Supplemented by reference TRBV14 and TRBJ2-2, the full variable domain reads EAGVTQFPSHSVIEKGQTVTLRCDPISGHDNLYWYRRVMGKEIKFLLHFVKESKQDESGMPNNRFLAERTGGTYSTLKVQPAELEDSGVYFCASSQALAGTGELFFGEGSRLTVL.

This clonotype occurred a few times. The chain joins TRBV28 to TRBJ1-5; D gene unclear. The ends were cut back, 6 bases at V and 6 bases at J, with 15 bases in the middle. The CDR3 totals 14 residues. Germline CDR1 reads MDHEN; CDR2 reads SYDVKM. CDR3 coding DNA: TGTGCCAGCAGCCTAGGAACGGTGATTCAGCCCCAGCATTTT. It is translated as CASSLGTVIQPQHF. Full variable domain (missing parts from reference TRBV28 and TRBJ1-5): DVKVTQSSRYLVKRTGEKVFLECVQDMDHENMFWYRQDPGLGLRLIYFSYDVKMKEKGDIPEGYSVSREKKERFSLILESASTNQTSMYLCASSLGTVIQPQHFGDGTRLSIL.

This clonotype has a count of ten or more. This chain connects TRBV7-2 to TRBJ2-3; 11 nucleotides agree with TRBD1. J gave up 4 bases and V 5 bases, and 2 bases lay outside the gene matches. This CDR3 is built from 14 residues. Germline V gene sequence: CDR1 SGHTA, CDR2 FQGNSA. DNA for the CDR3: TGTGCCAGCAGCCTGGGACAGGGGGCAGATACGCAGTATTTT. Translating it yields CASSLGQGADTQYF.

This clonotype has at least ten counts. The J gene is TRBJ2-5, the V gene TRBV7-2; D perhaps matches TRBD1 (5 bases). The CDR3 contains 15 residues. The germline gives CDR1 SGHTA, CDR2 FQGNSA. Trimming took 1 base from V and 1 from J, leaving 10 bases between them. CDR3 in DNA: TGTGCCAGCAGCTTAGAATCCCAGGGCCAAGAGACCCAGTACTTC. This sequence encodes CASSLESQGQETQYF. The full variable domain, in which reference TRBV7-2 and TRBJ2-5 provide the parts outside the CDR3, is GAGVSQSPSNKVTEKGKDVELRCDPISGHTALYWYRQSLGQGLEFLIYFQGNSAPDKSGLPSDRFSAERTGGSVSTLTIQRTQQEDSAVYLCASSLESQGQETQYFGPGTRLLVL.

This clonotype was seen many times. The chain has TRBV7-2 and TRBJ1-2; possibly TRBD1 for D (5 bases). There are 14 residues in the CDR3. The V end lost 0 bases, the J end lost 4 bases, and 9 bases lay between the germline ends. Per germline, CDR1 SGHTA and CDR2 FQGNSA. The CDR3 DNA follows: TGTGCCAGCAGCTTAGCGGGGGTCCGCTATGGCTACACCTTC. Translation gives CASSLAGVRYGYTF.

V is TRBV6-2 or TRBV6-3 and J is TRBJ2-3; D unclear. CDR1 MNHEY and CDR2 SVGEGT come from the germline V gene. Trimming cost V 4 bases and J 0 bases, with 14 bases left between them. The CDR3 is made up of 16 amino acids. CDR3 amino acids: CASSSPTRYSTDTQYF. CDR3 nucleotide sequence: TGTGCCAGCAGTTCCCCCACGAGATATAGCACAGATACGCAGTATTTT.